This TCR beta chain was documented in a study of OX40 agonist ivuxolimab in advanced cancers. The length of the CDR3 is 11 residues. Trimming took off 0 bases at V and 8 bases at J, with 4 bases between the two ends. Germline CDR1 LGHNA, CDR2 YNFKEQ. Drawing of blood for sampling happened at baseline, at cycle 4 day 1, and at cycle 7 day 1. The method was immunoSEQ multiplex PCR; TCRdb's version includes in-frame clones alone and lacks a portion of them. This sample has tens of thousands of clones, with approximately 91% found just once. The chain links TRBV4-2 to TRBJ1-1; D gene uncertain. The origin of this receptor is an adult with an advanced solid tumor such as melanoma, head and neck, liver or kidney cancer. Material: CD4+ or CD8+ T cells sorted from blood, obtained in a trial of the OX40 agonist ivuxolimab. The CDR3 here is CASSQDKEAFF. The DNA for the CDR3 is TGTGCCAGCAGCCAAGATAAGGAAGCTTTCTTT.